These 13 T cell receptor beta chains originate from one sample sequenced in a study of T cell responses to AZD1222 COVID-19 vaccine. Assay used: immunoSEQ multiplex PCR; TCRdb lists only in-frame clones, some missing. The sample includes roughly 170,000 clones, approximately 94% of them seen just once. Sequencing used peripheral blood, obtained 28 days after the second AZD1222 dose. The receptors stem from an adult who received the AZD1222 COVID-19 vaccine.

This clone was seen only once. This rearrangement joins TRBV15 to TRBJ2-3, with D tentatively TRBD2 (5 bases). Between the trimmed V and J ends, which lost 0 bases and 5 bases, there was a span of 12 bases. Germline V gene lookup returns CDR1 LNHNV and CDR2 YYDKDF (reference sequence). The CDR3 length is 15 residues. The CDR3 loop reads CATSREAGVEDTQYF. The CDR3 DNA follows: TGTGCCACCAGCAGAGAAGCCGGGGTTGAAGATACGCAGTATTTT.

The chain couples TRBV5-1 to TRBJ2-6; D is undetermined. Trimming removed 0 bases at V and 4 bases at J, with 5 bases between. CDR1 SGHRS and CDR2 YFSETQ come from the germline V gene. This CDR3 spans 14 amino acids. The DNA for the CDR3 is TGCGCCAGCAGCTTGGAGTGGGGGGCCAACGTCCTGACTTTC. It is translated as CASSLEWGANVLTF.

The V gene is TRBV6-1, the J gene TRBJ2-1, with a weak D call TRBD2 (6 bases). The CDR3 sequence is 16 residues long. Germline V CDR1 and CDR2: MNHNS, SASEGT. Trimming removed 2 bases at V and 7 bases at J, with 18 bases between. CDR3 DNA: TGTGCCAGCAGTGAATGGGGGAGAGGGAGGAAGAATGAGCAGTTCTTC. Translating it yields CASSEWGRGRKNEQFF.

The V and J genes are TRBV2 and TRBJ1-5, with TRBD1 as a possible D gene (6 bases). Trimming removed 4 bases at V and 0 bases at J, with 10 bases between. CDR1 is SNHLY, CDR2 FYNNEI, per germline. This CDR3 contains 15 residues. The DNA of the CDR3 is TGTGCCAGCAGTGTGGACAGTCTTAGCAATCAGCCCCAGCATTTT. It specifies CASSVDSLSNQPQHF.

The rearrangement links TRBV2 to TRBJ2-6, with D hard to call. The V end was cut by 5 bases, the J end by 4 bases, with 9 bases between. CDR1 is SNHLY and CDR2 is FYNNEI in the germline V gene. The CDR3 has 14 residues. CDR3 nucleotide sequence: TGTGCCAGCAGTACCAAACAGGGGGCCAACGTCCTGACTTTC. This encodes CASSTKQGANVLTF.

Regarding this clone: Other DNA sequences within the sample encode an identical CDR3. V and J are TRBV19 and TRBJ2-3; 10 bases agree with TRBD1. From germline, CDR1 is LNHDA and CDR2 SQIVND (reference sequence). CDR3 length equals 14 residues. Trimming took 7 bases from V and 3 from J; bases not matched to a gene: 4. The CDR3 DNA is TGTGCCAGTACGGACAGGGGGGGGACAGATACGCAGTATTTT. Encoded protein: CASTDRGGTDTQYF.

This rearrangement joins TRBV29-1 to TRBJ2-5; D uncertain. The CDR3 spans 13 residues. V was cut by 4 bases and J by 1 base, with 10 bases left in between. Germline V gene lookup returns CDR1 SQVTM and CDR2 ANQGSEA. The CDR3 loop is CSVGGDFQETQYF. In nucleotides, the CDR3 is TGCAGCGTTGGAGGAGACTTCCAAGAGACCCAGTACTTC.

J is TRBJ1-2 and V is TRBV27; 10 nucleotides match TRBD1. There are 15 residues in the CDR3. The ends lost 5 bases at V and 6 bases at J; junction bases unmatched: 9. CDR1 and CDR2 from the germline V gene are MNHEY and SMNVEV (reference sequence). The CDR3 spells CASSRVSTGGNGYTF. DNA for the CDR3: TGTGCCAGCAGTCGAGTCTCGACAGGGGGCAATGGCTACACCTTC.

CDR3 residues: CASSDYEDPSTDTQYF. CDR3 DNA: TGCGCCAGCAGTGATTACGAAGACCCTAGCACAGATACGCAGTATTTT. The V and J genes are TRBV10-1 and TRBJ2-3; D is unclear. Germline V CDR1 and CDR2: WNHNN, SYGVQD (reference sequence). The CDR3 sequence is 16 residues long. The V end was cut by 3 bases, the J end by 0 bases, with 13 bases between.

This CDR3 is CASKEGRSTAFF. The CDR3 DNA follows: TGTGCCAGCAAGGAGGGGCGGTCGACGGCTTTCTTT. This chain links TRBV6-5 with TRBJ1-1, with D possibly TRBD1 on 5 matching bases. V dropped 7 bases and J dropped 11 bases, with 17 bases sitting between them. The CDR3 consists of 12 residues. In germline, CDR1 is MNHEY, CDR2 SVGAGI.

The rearrangement uses TRBV2 and TRBJ2-7, with 10 bases fitting TRBD1. Germline-derived CDR1 and CDR2 are SNHLY and FYNNEI. The CDR3 runs 14 residues. The ends lost 6 bases at V and 2 bases at J; junction bases unmatched: 4. CDR3 region: CASSAGQGAYEQYF. DNA of the CDR3: TGTGCCAGCAGCGCCGGACAGGGGGCCTACGAGCAGTACTTC.

The chain links TRBV24-1 to TRBJ1-2; no clear D gene. Between the trimmed V and J ends, which lost 2 bases and 5 bases, there was a span of 11 bases. CDR1 and CDR2 from the germline V gene are KGHDR and SFDVKD. The CDR3 is 14 residues long. The CDR3 DNA is TGTGCCACCAGTGATTCTGGAGGGTTTTATGGCTACACCTTC. Translated: CATSDSGGFYGYTF.

The chain employs TRBV19 and TRBJ1-2; D not resolved. Germline values: CDR1 LNHDA, CDR2 SQIVND (reference sequence). The V and J ends lost 6 bases and 6 bases respectively, with 8 bases between them. The CDR3 is made up of 11 amino acids. CDR3 DNA: TGTGCCAGTAGCCCGGGGAATGGCTACACCTTC. The encoded protein is CASSPGNGYTF.